The source of this T cell receptor beta chain is a study of vaccination and CD4 T cells after COVID-19. Note on this clonotype: Its antigen is not known.

The study sequenced cultured CD4+ T cell DNA using the Oncomine TCR Beta short-read assay. TCRdb reprocessed the PCR reads via MiXCR and lists one record per CDR3 protein. Here the sample spans over 10,000 distinct CDR3 sequences, over 50% being singletons. Noted treatment: approximately 9-day PBMC culture with coronavirus spike peptide pools or control peptides (ViraFEST assay). The CDR3 covers 14 residues. Material for sequencing was CD4+ T cells from blood, cultured in vitro. This chain uses TRBV1 with TRBJ1-1; the D call in the table, TRBD1, was not verified against the DNA. TRBV1 is described as a pseudogene. This TCR derives from a human donor who had recovered from COVID-19. CDR3 DNA: TGCACCAGCAGCCCTCTGGGGGGTAACACTGAAGCTTTCTTT. Translation gives CTSSPLGGNTEAFF.